This TCR beta chain was identified during a study of graft-versus-host responses after intestinal transplantation. Study-level background: Induction using anti-thymocyte globulin, followed by tacrolimus and steroids for approximately 3 years, was given to all recipients.

The protocol was immunoSEQ multiplex PCR, while the TCRdb copy is restricted to in-frame clones and leaves out a portion. This sample has around 4,000 clones, with 20% to 25% found just once. Germline assignment: CDR1 SGHAT and CDR2 FQNNGV. V dropped 5 bases and J dropped 3; count of bases not matched to a gene: 4. The CDR3 runs 14 residues. The material was alloreactive CD4+ T cells from a mixed lymphocyte reaction culture, obtained before transplantation. Subset described: CFSE-low proliferating T cells sorted from approximately six-day pre-transplant mixed lymphocyte reaction (GvH or HvG direction). This sequence originates from a human patient who was an organ donor for intestinal transplantation. The V and J genes are TRBV11-2 and TRBJ2-1; the match to TRBD1 covers 7 bases. CDR3 loop: CASSLGTVYNEQFF. The DNA for the CDR3 is TGTGCCAGCAGCCTTGGGACAGTCTACAATGAGCAGTTCTTC.